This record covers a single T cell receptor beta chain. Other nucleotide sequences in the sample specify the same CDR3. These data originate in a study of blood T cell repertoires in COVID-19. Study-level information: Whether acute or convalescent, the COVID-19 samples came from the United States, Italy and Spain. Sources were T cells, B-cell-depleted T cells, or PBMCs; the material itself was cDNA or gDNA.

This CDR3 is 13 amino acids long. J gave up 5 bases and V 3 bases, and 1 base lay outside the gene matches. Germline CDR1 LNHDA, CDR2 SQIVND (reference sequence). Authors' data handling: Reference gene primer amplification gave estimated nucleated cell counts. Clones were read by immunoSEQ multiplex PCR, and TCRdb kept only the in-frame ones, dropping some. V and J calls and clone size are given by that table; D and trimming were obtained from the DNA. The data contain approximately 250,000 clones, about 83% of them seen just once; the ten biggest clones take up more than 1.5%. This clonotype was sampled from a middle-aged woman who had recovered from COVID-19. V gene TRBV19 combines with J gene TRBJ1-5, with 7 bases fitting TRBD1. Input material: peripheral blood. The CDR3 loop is CASSIQGDQPQHF. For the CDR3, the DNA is TGTGCCAGTAGTATTCAGGGGGATCAGCCCCAGCATTTT.